This entry lists 13 T cell receptor beta chains sequenced from one sample in a study of T cell responses to AZD1222 COVID-19 vaccine. The protocol was immunoSEQ multiplex PCR, while the TCRdb copy is restricted to in-frame clones and leaves out a portion. The sample comprises approximately 130,000 clones, roughly nine tenths of which are singletons, and around a tenth rests with the top ten. The sample was peripheral blood, taken 28 days after the second AZD1222 dose. The receptors come from an adult who received the AZD1222 COVID-19 vaccine.

The rearrangement links TRBV28 to TRBJ1-6, with 9 bases that match TRBD1. Losses at the gene ends were 5 bases for V and 8 bases for J; bases not matched to a gene: 7. In germline, CDR1 is MDHEN, CDR2 SYDVKM. The CDR3 runs to 15 residues. The CDR3 nucleotides are TGTGCCAGCAGTGTCGGGGGACAGGGATATTCACCCCTCCACTTT. Protein: CASSVGGQGYSPLHF.

This clone was seen a handful of times. The chain employs TRBV7-3 and TRBJ2-2, with 7 nucleotides matching TRBD2. Germline-derived CDR1 and CDR2 are SGHTA and FQGTGA. The CDR3 consists of 16 residues. V was clipped by 5 bases and J by 0 bases; unmatched bases: 6. In DNA form, the CDR3 reads TGTGCCAGCAGCCGGGAGGCTACCGCGAACACCGGGGAGCTGTTTTTT. It is translated as CASSREATANTGELFF.

This chain uses TRBV6-4 with TRBJ1-1; the D gene is possibly TRBD1 (5 bases). The CDR3 consists of 15 residues. V was clipped by 5 bases and J by 4 bases, with 17 bases between them. Germline V gene lookup returns CDR1 MRHNA and CDR2 SNTAGT. CDR3 sequence reads: CASSPQGVVGTEAFF. In nucleotides, the CDR3 is TGTGCCAGCAGTCCCCAGGGAGTTGTGGGCACTGAAGCTTTCTTT.

V usage is TRBV7-9 and J usage is TRBJ2-2, with TRBD2 matching over 13 bases. CDR1 is SEHNR and CDR2 is FQNEAQ in the germline V gene (reference sequence). CDR3 length: 16 residues. Trimming removed 3 bases from V and 3 bases from J; junction bases left unmatched: 1. CDR3 residues: CASSLTSGRYTGELFF. CDR3 sequence (DNA): TGTGCCAGCAGCTTGACTAGCGGGAGGTACACCGGGGAGCTGTTTTTT.

This sequence joins TRBV11-2 and TRBJ2-2, with D unclear. V dropped 2 bases and J dropped 4 bases, with 8 bases sitting between them. This CDR3 is built from 14 residues. CDR1 SGHAT and CDR2 FQNNGV come from the germline V gene. This CDR3 is CASSLRVGTGELFF. As DNA, the CDR3 is TGTGCCAGCAGCTTAAGGGTTGGCACCGGGGAGCTGTTTTTT.

This rearrangement joins TRBV30 to TRBJ1-2; maybe TRBD1 (5 bases). There are 14 residues in the CDR3. Germline-derived CDR1 and CDR2 are GTSNPN and SVGIG (reference sequence). Trimming cost V 4 bases and J 8 bases, with 20 bases left between them. DNA of the CDR3: TGTGCCTGGATCGATCCCGGGACCTCAGGCGGCTACACCTTC. Its translation is CAWIDPGTSGGYTF.

The rearrangement uses TRBV5-1 and TRBJ2-7; TRBD1 agrees at 7 bases. The V segment lost 3 bases and the J segment 3 bases; nucleotides outside the gene matches: 12. This CDR3 has 16 amino acids. Germline values: CDR1 SGHRS, CDR2 YFSETQ. The CDR3 here is CASSWGQHGTYYEQYF. CDR3 in DNA: TGCGCCAGCAGCTGGGGACAGCATGGCACGTACTACGAGCAGTACTTC.

The V gene is TRBV6-5, the J gene TRBJ2-7, with a tentative D call TRBD1 (5 bases). Trimming stripped 6 bases from V and 2 bases from J, with 11 bases between. The CDR3 is 13 residues long. The germline gives CDR1 MNHEY, CDR2 SVGAGI. In DNA form, the CDR3 reads TGTGCCAGCAGGGAGACAGAAACCTACGAGCAGTACTTC. Translating gives CASRETETYEQYF.

The V call is TRBV6-2 or TRBV6-3, the J call TRBJ1-1; no clear D gene. The CDR3 has 12 amino acids. CDR1 is MNHEY, CDR2 SVGEGT, per germline. V lost 6 bases and J lost 6, with 11 bases in between. The CDR3 bases are TGTGCCAGCAGCCCAATATACGCTGAAGCTTTCTTT. This translates into CASSPIYAEAFF.

Details on this clone: A junction end diverges from the germline sequence, so it may reflect a read error. The DNA for the CDR3 is TGTGCTAGCAGTCGCCTCGCGGGCGGGGGGAACAATGAGCAGTTCTTC. Translated: CASSRLAGGGNNEQFF. The chain has TRBV7-7 and TRBJ2-1; 8 nucleotides align to TRBD2. Germline V gene lookup returns CDR1 SSHAT and CDR2 FNYEAQ (reference sequence). The CDR3 extends over 16 amino acids.

The rearrangement joins TRBV5-8 to TRBJ1-5; no reliable D call. Germline CDR1 is SGHTS and CDR2 is YDEGEE. The CDR3 is 15 residues long. Trimming took 6 bases from V and 3 from J, leaving 16 bases between them. CDR3 bases: TGTGCCAGCAACCCGGGCGGCGGGTACAATCAGCCCCAGCATTTT. Residues: CASNPGGGYNQPQHF.

The chain links TRBV2 to TRBJ2-1, with 9 bases matching TRBD1. Germline-derived CDR1 and CDR2 are SNHLY and FYNNEI. This CDR3 has 15 amino acids. The J segment lost 7 bases and the V segment lost 2 bases, leaving 6 bases of the junction unmatched. The CDR3 spells CASSEQQGARNEQFF. The CDR3 bases are TGTGCCAGCAGTGAACAACAGGGGGCGAGGAATGAGCAGTTCTTC. Using reference TRBV2 and TRBJ2-1 for the parts outside the CDR3, the full variable domain is EPEVTQTPSHQVTQMGQEVILRCVPISNHLYFYWYRQILGQKVEFLVSFYNNEISEKSEIFDDQFSVERPDGSNFTLKIRSTKLEDSAMYFCASSEQQGARNEQFFGPGTRLTVL.

This clone showed up just a few times. The V and J genes are TRBV6-5 and TRBJ2-7, with 9 bases matching TRBD2. The length of the CDR3 is 15 residues. From germline, CDR1 is MNHEY and CDR2 SVGAGI. J lost 4 bases, V lost 6 bases, and 10 bases had no gene match. CDR3 protein: CASSVTISGGYEQYF. As DNA, the CDR3 is TGTGCCAGCAGCGTGACGATTAGCGGGGGTTACGAGCAGTACTTC.